This T cell receptor beta chain was found in a study of blood T cells in healthy people across ages. Alongside a J-beta primer mix, a sample-barcoded 5' primer served in a second PCR lasting roughly 7 to 11 cycles. TCRdb re-called the 5' RACE reads through MiXCR, storing one row per CDR3 protein. The sample includes 600,000 to 900,000 distinct CDR3 sequences, approximately 24% of them seen just once. This clonotype was counted between two and nine times. A further study also used this sample, focusing on T cells of mothers and their children.

The clonotype originates from a boy aged 5-17 years in good health. The sample comprised blood.

The CDR3 bases are TGCGCCAGCAGTGAGTTACCCCGGGCTAGCGGGGGGCTCAGCTCCTACGAGCAGTACTTC. Its translation: CASSELPRASGGLSSYEQYF. J is TRBJ2-5 and V is TRBV10-2; 11 bases match TRBD2. The DNA end is more similar to TRBJ2-7, so the J call may be wrong. The CDR3 contains 20 residues. The germline V gene has CDR1 WSHSY and CDR2 SAAADI.